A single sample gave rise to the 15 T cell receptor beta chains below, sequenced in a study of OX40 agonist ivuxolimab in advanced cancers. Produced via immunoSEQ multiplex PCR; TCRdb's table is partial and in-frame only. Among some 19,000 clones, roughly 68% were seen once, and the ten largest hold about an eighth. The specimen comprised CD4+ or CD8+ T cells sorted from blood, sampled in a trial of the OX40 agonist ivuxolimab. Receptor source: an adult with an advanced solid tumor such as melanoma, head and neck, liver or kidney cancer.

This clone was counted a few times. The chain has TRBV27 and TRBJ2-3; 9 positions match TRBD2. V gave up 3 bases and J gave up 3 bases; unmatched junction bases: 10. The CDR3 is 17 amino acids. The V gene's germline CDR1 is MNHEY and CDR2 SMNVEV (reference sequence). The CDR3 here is CASSFSPAGGPTDTQYF. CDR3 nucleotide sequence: TGTGCCAGCAGTTTTTCCCCCGCGGGGGGGCCGACAGATACGCAGTATTTT.

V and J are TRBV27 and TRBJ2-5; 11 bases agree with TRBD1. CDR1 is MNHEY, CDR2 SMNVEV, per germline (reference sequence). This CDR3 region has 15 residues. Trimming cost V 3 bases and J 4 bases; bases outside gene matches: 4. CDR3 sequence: CASSFRDRGRETQYF. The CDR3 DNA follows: TGTGCCAGCAGTTTTCGGGACAGGGGGAGAGAGACCCAGTACTTC.

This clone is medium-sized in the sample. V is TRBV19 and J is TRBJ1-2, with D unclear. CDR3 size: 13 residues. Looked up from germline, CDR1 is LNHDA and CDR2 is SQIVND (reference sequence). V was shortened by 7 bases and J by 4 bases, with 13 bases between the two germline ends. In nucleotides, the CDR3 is TGTGCCAGTAACTTTATTGGGTCCTATGGCTACACCTTC. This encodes CASNFIGSYGYTF. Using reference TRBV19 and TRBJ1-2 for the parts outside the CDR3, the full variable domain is DGGITQSPKYLFRKEGQNVTLSCEQNLNHDAMYWYRQDPGQGLRLIYYSQIVNDFQKGDIAEGYSVSREKKESFPLTVTSAQKNPTAFYLCASNFIGSYGYTFGSGTRLTVV.

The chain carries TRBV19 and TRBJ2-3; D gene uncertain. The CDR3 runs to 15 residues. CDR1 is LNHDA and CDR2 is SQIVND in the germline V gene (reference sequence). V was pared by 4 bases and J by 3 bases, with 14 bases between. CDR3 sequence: CASSNYAAGTDTQYF. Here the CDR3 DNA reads TGTGCCAGTAGTAACTATGCGGCCGGGACAGATACGCAGTATTTT.

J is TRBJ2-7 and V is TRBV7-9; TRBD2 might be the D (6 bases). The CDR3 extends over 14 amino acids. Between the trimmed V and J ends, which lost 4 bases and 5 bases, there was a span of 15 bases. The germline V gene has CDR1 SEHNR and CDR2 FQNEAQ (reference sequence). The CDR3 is CASSSNNPGDEQYF. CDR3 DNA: TGTGCCAGCAGCTCCAACAACCCGGGGGACGAGCAGTACTTC.

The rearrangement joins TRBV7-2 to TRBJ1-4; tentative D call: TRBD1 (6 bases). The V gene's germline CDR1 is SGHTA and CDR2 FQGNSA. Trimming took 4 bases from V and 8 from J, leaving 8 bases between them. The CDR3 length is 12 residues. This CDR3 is CASSSQGEKLFF. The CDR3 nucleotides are TGTGCCAGCAGCTCGCAGGGGGAAAAACTGTTTTTT.

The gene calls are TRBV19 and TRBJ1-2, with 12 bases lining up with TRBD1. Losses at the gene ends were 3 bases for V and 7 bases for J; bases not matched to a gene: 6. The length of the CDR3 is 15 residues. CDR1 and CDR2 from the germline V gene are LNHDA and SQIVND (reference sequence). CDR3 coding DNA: TGTGCCAGTAGTATGGGACAGGGGGCGTCCGGTGGCTACACCTTC. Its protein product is CASSMGQGASGGYTF.

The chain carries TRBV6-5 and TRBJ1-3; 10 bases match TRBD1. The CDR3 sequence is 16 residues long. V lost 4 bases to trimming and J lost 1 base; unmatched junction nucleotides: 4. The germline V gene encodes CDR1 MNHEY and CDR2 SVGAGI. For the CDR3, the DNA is TGTGCCAGCAGTTCCGGGACAGGGGATTCTGGAAACACCATATATTTT. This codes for CASSSGTGDSGNTIYF.

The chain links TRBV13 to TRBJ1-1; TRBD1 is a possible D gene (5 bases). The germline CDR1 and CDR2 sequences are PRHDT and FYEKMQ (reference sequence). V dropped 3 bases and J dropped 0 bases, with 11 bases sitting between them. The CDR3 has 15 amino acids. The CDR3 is CASSFGGLLNTEAFF. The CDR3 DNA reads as TGTGCCAGCAGCTTTGGGGGACTCTTGAACACTGAAGCTTTCTTT.

CDR3 nucleotides: TGCGCCAGCAGCCAGACAGGGGCCGGCTCGAACTATGGCTACACCTTC. This gives the protein CASSQTGAGSNYGYTF. This chain uses TRBV5-1 with TRBJ1-2, with 8 bases identical to TRBD1. V shed 4 bases, J shed 2 bases, and the junction held 10 bases outside the gene matches. CDR1 and CDR2 (germline): SGHRS, YFSETQ. CDR3 length: 16 amino acids.

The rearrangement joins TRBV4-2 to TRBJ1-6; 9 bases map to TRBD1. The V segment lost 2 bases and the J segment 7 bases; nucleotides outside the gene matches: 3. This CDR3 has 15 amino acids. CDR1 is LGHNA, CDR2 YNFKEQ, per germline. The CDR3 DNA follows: TGTGCCAGCAGCCAACGACAGGGGGGAAATTCACCCCTCCACTTT. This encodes CASSQRQGGNSPLHF.

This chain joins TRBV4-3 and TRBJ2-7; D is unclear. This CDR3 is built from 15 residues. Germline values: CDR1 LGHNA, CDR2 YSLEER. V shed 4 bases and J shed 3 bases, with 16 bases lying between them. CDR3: CASSLDDGHLYEQYF. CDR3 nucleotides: TGCGCCAGCAGCCTCGACGATGGGCACCTCTACGAGCAGTACTTC.

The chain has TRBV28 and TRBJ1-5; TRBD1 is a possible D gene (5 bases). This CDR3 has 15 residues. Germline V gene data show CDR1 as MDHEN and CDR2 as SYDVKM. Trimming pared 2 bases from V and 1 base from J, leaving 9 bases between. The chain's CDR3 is CASSLEGLSNQPQHF. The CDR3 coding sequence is TGTGCCAGCAGTTTAGAGGGGTTAAGCAATCAGCCCCAGCATTTT.

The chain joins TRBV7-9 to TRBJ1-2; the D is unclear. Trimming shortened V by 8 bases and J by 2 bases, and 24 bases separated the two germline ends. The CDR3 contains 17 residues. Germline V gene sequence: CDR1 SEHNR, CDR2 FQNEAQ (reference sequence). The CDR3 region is CASRAMDPIYTNYGYTF. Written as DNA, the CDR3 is TGTGCCAGCCGTGCCATGGACCCTATATACACAAACTATGGCTACACCTTC.

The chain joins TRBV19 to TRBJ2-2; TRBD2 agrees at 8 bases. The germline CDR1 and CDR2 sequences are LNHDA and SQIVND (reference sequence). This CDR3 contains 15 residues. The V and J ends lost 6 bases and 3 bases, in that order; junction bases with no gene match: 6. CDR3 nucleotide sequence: TGTGCCAGTAGGGTAGCGGGAAGTCACACCGGGGAGCTGTTTTTT. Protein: CASRVAGSHTGELFF. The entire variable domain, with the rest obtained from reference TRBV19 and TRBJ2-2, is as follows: DGGITQSPKYLFRKEGQNVTLSCEQNLNHDAMYWYRQDPGQGLRLIYYSQIVNDFQKGDIAEGYSVSREKKESFPLTVTSAQKNPTAFYLCASRVAGSHTGELFFGEGSRLTVL.